This entry is about one TCR beta chain. Its antigen is not known. The data belong to a study of monozygotic twins with inflammatory bowel disease. Points from the study as a whole: Evidence failed to back one strong IBD-linked signal or clonotype. No separation of different T cell subtypes was possible.

RNA in its total form was extracted from whole blood, and T cells were not sorted. TCRdb reanalyzed the 5' RACE reads and collapses them to one entry per CDR3 protein, without DNA. This sample's clone table lists 300,000 to 400,000 distinct CDR3 sequences. The CDR3 is made up of 15 amino acids. Per germline, CDR1 SGHRS and CDR2 YFSETQ. The source of this sequence is a human donor with ulcerative colitis or Crohn's disease, or a healthy co-twin of an affected twin (not recorded which). The rearrangement uses TRBV5-1 and TRBJ1-1; TCRdb's D call of TRBD1 is untestable without DNA. Sequencing was carried out using blood. This chain's CDR3 is CASSPQGSTNTEAFF.